Presented here are 29 T cell receptor beta chains from one specimen sequenced in a study of graft-versus-host responses after intestinal transplantation (dated by TCRdb to the early 2020s). Libraries were constructed by the immunoSEQ multiplex PCR assay. TCRdb took over this immuneACCESS table, retaining in-frame rearrangements with V and J assigned. Such tables are incomplete; in checked studies, under half of the missing clones stem from an unresolved V gene, and the remainder is unexplained. This sample holds roughly 45,000 clones; around 96% were observed only once. The top ten clonotypes cover around 1.5% of the sample. The sequences come from PBMCs, collected around 48 weeks after intestinal transplant. The receptors originated from a human patient who received an intestinal transplant, so some T cells may come from the graft donor.

The V and J genes are TRBV7-9 and TRBJ2-1; 7 bases match TRBD2. V lost 5 bases to trimming and J lost 6 bases; unmatched junction nucleotides: 4. This CDR3 is built from 13 residues. Per the germline V gene, CDR1 is SEHNR and CDR2 is FQNEAQ (reference sequence). The CDR3 DNA reads TGTGCCAGCAGCCCAGCGGGAAGCAATGAGCAGTTCTTC. Its protein product is CASSPAGSNEQFF.

The chain employs TRBV28 and TRBJ2-7; 7 nucleotides agree with TRBD1. Germline V gene sequence: CDR1 MDHEN, CDR2 SYDVKM. After removal of 4 bases from V and 2 bases from J, the junction contained 14 bases not matched to a gene. The CDR3 consists of 17 residues. Written as DNA, the CDR3 is TGTGCCAGCAGTTCCTTCCAGTCCGGGACAGCAACCTACGAGCAGTACTTC. This codes for CASSSFQSGTATYEQYF.

The chain uses TRBV7-9 and TRBJ1-2; 7 positions match TRBD1. V was clipped by 3 bases and J by 1 base; unmatched bases: 5. Germline V CDR1 and CDR2: SEHNR, FQNEAQ (reference sequence). This CDR3 is built from 15 residues. This chain's CDR3 is CASSFGQDNNYGYTF. The DNA of the CDR3 is TGTGCCAGCAGCTTTGGACAGGATAATAACTATGGCTACACCTTC.

The chain is built from TRBV29-1 and TRBJ2-3; 8 nucleotides agree with TRBD1. CDR3 length equals 14 residues. CDR1 is SQVTM and CDR2 is ANQGSEA in the germline V gene. With 6 bases clipped from V and 0 bases from J, the junction kept 5 bases outside the gene matches. As DNA, the CDR3 is TGCAGCGTCAGGACAGGGCCTAGCACAGATACGCAGTATTTT. Its translation: CSVRTGPSTDTQYF.

This chain joins TRBV6-5 and TRBJ1-4; the D gene is possibly TRBD1 (5 bases). Per the germline V gene, CDR1 is MNHEY and CDR2 is SVGAGI. This CDR3 contains 15 residues. The V gene lost 4 bases and the J gene lost 8 bases, with 17 bases spanning the gap. The CDR3 DNA follows: TGTGCCAGCAGTTGGGGCGGTGTAGCAGGGGAAAAACTGTTTTTT. It codes for CASSWGGVAGEKLFF.

V usage is TRBV7-9 and J usage is TRBJ1-2, with 10 bases matching TRBD1. V was clipped by 3 bases and J by 8 bases; unmatched bases: 9. This CDR3 has 15 residues. Germline loops: CDR1 SEHNR, CDR2 FQNEAQ (reference sequence). CDR3 in amino acids: CASSFPAGTGAGYTF. CDR3 nucleotides: TGTGCCAGCAGCTTCCCAGCCGGGACAGGGGCCGGCTACACCTTC. The complete variable domain, with remaining parts taken from reference TRBV7-9 and TRBJ1-2, reads DTGVSQNPRHKITKRGQNVTFRCDPISEHNRLYWYRQTLGQGPEFLTYFQNEAQLEKSRLLSDRFSAERPKGSFSTLEIQRTEQGDSAMYLCASSFPAGTGAGYTFGSGTRLTVV.

J is TRBJ1-6 and V is TRBV9; TRBD1 matches at 8 bases. The CDR3 runs to 15 residues. Germline V CDR1 and CDR2: SGDLS, YYNGEE. J was trimmed by 10 bases and V by 3 bases; bases with no gene match: 9. CDR3 protein: CASSAQTGTGSPLHF. The CDR3 nucleotides are TGTGCCAGCAGCGCACAAACCGGGACAGGATCACCCCTCCACTTT.

The rearrangement uses TRBV12-5 and TRBJ2-5; a possible D gene is TRBD1 (6 bases). The V end was cut by 6 bases, the J end by 5 bases, with 16 bases between. The CDR3 runs to 14 residues. Germline assignment: CDR1 LGHNT and CDR2 FRNRAP. The CDR3 bases are TGTGCTAGTGGCCCAGTAGGGGGTATGGAGACCCAGTACTTC. It encodes CASGPVGGMETQYF.

The J gene is TRBJ1-1, the V gene TRBV28; D is undetermined. V was clipped by 6 bases and J by 2 bases, with 10 bases between them. This CDR3 has 13 residues. Per the germline V gene, CDR1 is MDHEN and CDR2 is SYDVKM. The CDR3 DNA sequence: TGTGCCAGCAGGCAGGAGTTTAACACTGAAGCTTTCTTT. It yields the protein CASRQEFNTEAFF.

The chain uses TRBV30 and TRBJ2-1, with D possibly TRBD2 on 5 matching bases. Looked up from germline, CDR1 is GTSNPN and CDR2 is SVGIG (reference sequence). With 1 base removed from V and 0 bases from J, the gap between germline ends came to 13 bases. This CDR3 has 16 residues. In DNA form, the CDR3 reads TGTGCCTGGAGTGACGGGGTCGGTGGCTCCTACAATGAGCAGTTCTTC. As protein: CAWSDGVGGSYNEQFF.

The chain is built from TRBV6-6 and TRBJ2-7; a weak D match, TRBD1 (5 bases). Germline V CDR1 and CDR2: MNHNY, SVGAGI (reference sequence). The CDR3 is 13 amino acids. V was trimmed by 2 bases and J by 2 bases, leaving 7 bases between them. CDR3 protein: CASSYARAYEQYF. The CDR3 coding sequence is TGTGCCAGCAGTTACGCCAGGGCCTACGAGCAGTACTTC.

The V call is TRBV6-1, the J call TRBJ1-1; D ambiguous. The V gene lost 2 bases and the J gene lost 7 bases, with 11 bases spanning the gap. The germline V gene encodes CDR1 MNHNS and CDR2 SASEGT. The CDR3 totals 13 residues. CDR3 sequence (DNA): TGTGCCAGCAGTGAAAGGCGGGTGAGTGAAGCTTTCTTT. Its translation: CASSERRVSEAFF.

J is TRBJ2-5 and V is TRBV9; TRBD1 agrees at 8 bases. CDR1 is SGDLS and CDR2 is YYNGEE in the germline V gene. Trimming took 2 bases from V and 0 from J; bases not matched to a gene: 3. The CDR3 runs 15 residues. DNA for the CDR3: TGTGCCAGCAGCGTTGGGACAGGAGACCAAGAGACCCAGTACTTC. It encodes CASSVGTGDQETQYF.

Points on this clone: This sample includes further DNA sequences coding for the same CDR3. The rearrangement links TRBV28 to TRBJ2-3, with TRBD2 matching 9 bases. Per germline, CDR1 MDHEN and CDR2 SYDVKM. The V and J ends lost 6 bases and 2 bases, in that order; junction bases with no gene match: 12. The CDR3 totals 17 residues. This CDR3 reads CASRSPGTSRHTDTQYF. The CDR3 DNA reads as TGTGCCAGCAGATCTCCCGGGACTAGCAGACACACAGATACGCAGTATTTT.

This rearrangement joins TRBV7-6 to TRBJ2-1, with 10 nucleotides matching TRBD2. V lost 5 bases and J lost 8; bases outside the gene matches: 9. Germline-derived CDR1 and CDR2 are SGHVS and FNYEAQ. This CDR3 region has 15 residues. The CDR3, as DNA: TGTGCCAGCAGCCCGGAAGGGCTAGCGGGAGATGAGCAGTTCTTC. As protein: CASSPEGLAGDEQFF.

This clone showed up just a few times. The J gene is TRBJ2-2, the V gene TRBV9, with D tentatively TRBD2 (7 bases). V dropped 3 bases and J dropped 1 base, with 13 bases sitting between them. The length of the CDR3 is 16 residues. Germline V gene sequence: CDR1 SGDLS, CDR2 YYNGEE. The CDR3 coding sequence is TGTGCCAGCAGCGAGAGGGGGAGGGGGAACACCGGGGAGCTGTTTTTT. Encoded protein: CASSERGRGNTGELFF.

The chain couples TRBV7-9 to TRBJ1-2; D remains ambiguous. V lost 5 bases to trimming and J lost 14 bases, with 12 bases between them. Germline CDR1 SEHNR, CDR2 FQNEAQ (reference sequence). The CDR3 runs 10 residues. The DNA for the CDR3 is TGTGCCAGCAGCCCACTAAACCCGACCTTC. Protein: CASSPLNPTF.

The V gene is TRBV6-5, the J gene TRBJ2-5; D gene unclear. The CDR3 runs 13 residues. Germline V CDR1 and CDR2: MNHEY, SVGAGI. Trimming stripped 0 bases from V and 5 bases from J, with 7 bases between. CDR3 sequence reads: CASSYSMRETQYF. The CDR3 DNA follows: TGTGCCAGCAGTTACTCGATGCGGGAGACCCAGTACTTC.

The V gene is TRBV30, the J gene TRBJ2-1; no clear D gene. Germline V gene sequence: CDR1 GTSNPN, CDR2 SVGIG (reference sequence). There are 13 residues in the CDR3. V lost 0 bases and J 4 bases, leaving 7 bases between the germline ends. The CDR3 region has the DNA TGTGCCTGGAGTGTACCCCCTTACAATGAGCAGTTCTTC. Its translation is CAWSVPPYNEQFF.

V is TRBV7-3 and J is TRBJ2-1, with D possibly being TRBD2 (5 bases). Germline V gene sequence: CDR1 SGHTA, CDR2 FQGTGA. The germline V and J ends were trimmed by 1 base and 10 bases, with 14 bases remaining between them. The CDR3 length is 14 residues. CDR3 in amino acids: CASSLMSREGEQFF. For the CDR3, the DNA is TGTGCCAGCAGCTTAATGTCTCGTGAGGGCGAGCAGTTCTTC.

The table lists this clone with a count of one. The chain is built from TRBV11-2 and TRBJ1-3; D call uncertain. The CDR3 has 14 amino acids. Germline V gene sequence: CDR1 SGHAT, CDR2 FQNNGV. Trimming took 0 bases from V and 4 from J, leaving 7 bases between them. The DNA of the CDR3 is TGTGCCAGCAGCTTAGATCCGCGAGGAAACACCATATATTTT. Amino acid sequence: CASSLDPRGNTIYF.

The chain recombines TRBV28 with TRBJ1-6, with D unresolved. Germline V gene sequence: CDR1 MDHEN, CDR2 SYDVKM. Trimming left V 7 bases short and J 5 bases short, with 9 bases between. The CDR3 has 13 amino acids. The CDR3 here is CASIRDDNSPLHF. Here the CDR3 DNA reads TGTGCCAGCATTCGTGATGATAATTCACCCCTCCACTTT.

The gene calls are TRBV2 and TRBJ2-2, with 8 bases that match TRBD2. The CDR3 has 15 residues. Germline lookup yields CDR1 SNHLY and CDR2 FYNNEI. J lost 4 bases, V lost 6 bases, and 7 bases had no gene match. The CDR3 protein is CASSRAGVGTGELFF. The CDR3 DNA reads TGTGCCAGCAGCCGAGCGGGAGTAGGCACCGGGGAGCTGTTTTTT.

In its sample, this clone was seen once. The rearrangement links TRBV2 to TRBJ2-3; D is perhaps TRBD2 (6 bases). Trimming cost V 6 bases and J 3 bases, with 13 bases left between them. The CDR3 contains 14 residues. The germline V gene has CDR1 SNHLY and CDR2 FYNNEI. The CDR3 nucleotides are TGTGCCAGCAGGGGGGGTGGGGGAACAGATACGCAGTATTTT. Amino acids: CASRGGGGTDTQYF.

The chain carries TRBV6-4 and TRBJ2-2; D is unclear. The CDR3 covers 15 residues. CDR1 MRHNA and CDR2 SNTAGT come from the germline V gene. Between the trimmed V and J ends, which lost 3 bases and 0 bases, there was a span of 8 bases. The CDR3 sequence: CASSEAAPNTGELFF. In DNA form, the CDR3 reads TGTGCCAGCAGTGAAGCAGCGCCGAACACCGGGGAGCTGTTTTTT.

The chain carries TRBV6-5 and TRBJ1-4; no clear D. V shed 1 base and J shed 3 bases, with 3 bases lying between them. This CDR3 region has 13 residues. CDR1 and CDR2 (germline): MNHEY, SVGAGI. Written as DNA, the CDR3 is TGTGCCAGCAGTTACTTTTCTAATGAAAAACTGTTTTTT. Translating it yields CASSYFSNEKLFF.

J is TRBJ2-7 and V is TRBV27; 9 bases align to TRBD2. Trimming cost V 3 bases and J 4 bases; bases outside gene matches: 7. The CDR3 has 15 residues. The germline V gene encodes CDR1 MNHEY and CDR2 SMNVEV (reference sequence). CDR3 in DNA: TGTGCCAGCAGTTTTATAGCGGGAGCTCGGTACGAGCAGTACTTC. It specifies CASSFIAGARYEQYF.

The chain has TRBV15 and TRBJ2-1; TRBD2 aligns across 10 bases. The junction had 5 bases not matched to a gene; V was cut back by 2 bases and J by 7 bases. This CDR3 has 15 amino acids. Per germline, CDR1 LNHNV and CDR2 YYDKDF (reference sequence). CDR3 sequence (DNA): TGTGCCACCAGCAGAAAGCGGGAGGGCTCGAATGAGCAGTTCTTC. It translates to CATSRKREGSNEQFF.

V is TRBV5-4 and J is TRBJ2-1; weak D call: TRBD2 (6 bases). V was pared by 4 bases and J by 6 bases, with 17 bases between. The germline V gene has CDR1 SGHNT and CDR2 YYREEE (reference sequence). The CDR3 is made up of 15 amino acids. CDR3 region: CASSNATGTRNEQFF. The CDR3 bases are TGTGCCAGCAGCAACGCCACCGGGACTCGCAATGAGCAGTTCTTC.